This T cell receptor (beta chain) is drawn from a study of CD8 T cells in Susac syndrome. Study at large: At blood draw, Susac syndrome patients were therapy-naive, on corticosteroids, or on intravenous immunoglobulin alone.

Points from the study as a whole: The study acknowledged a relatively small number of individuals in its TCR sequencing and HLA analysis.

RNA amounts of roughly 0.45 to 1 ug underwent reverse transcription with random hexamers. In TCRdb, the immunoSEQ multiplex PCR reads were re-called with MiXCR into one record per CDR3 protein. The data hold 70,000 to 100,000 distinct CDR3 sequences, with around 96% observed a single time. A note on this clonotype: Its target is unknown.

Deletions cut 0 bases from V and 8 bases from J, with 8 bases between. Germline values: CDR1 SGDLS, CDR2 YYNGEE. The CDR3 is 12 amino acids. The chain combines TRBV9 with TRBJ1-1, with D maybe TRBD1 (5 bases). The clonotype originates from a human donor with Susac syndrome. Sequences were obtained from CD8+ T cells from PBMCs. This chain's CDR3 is CASSVGAGEAFF. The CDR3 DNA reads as TGTGCCAGCAGCGTAGGGGCAGGGGAAGCTTTCTTT.